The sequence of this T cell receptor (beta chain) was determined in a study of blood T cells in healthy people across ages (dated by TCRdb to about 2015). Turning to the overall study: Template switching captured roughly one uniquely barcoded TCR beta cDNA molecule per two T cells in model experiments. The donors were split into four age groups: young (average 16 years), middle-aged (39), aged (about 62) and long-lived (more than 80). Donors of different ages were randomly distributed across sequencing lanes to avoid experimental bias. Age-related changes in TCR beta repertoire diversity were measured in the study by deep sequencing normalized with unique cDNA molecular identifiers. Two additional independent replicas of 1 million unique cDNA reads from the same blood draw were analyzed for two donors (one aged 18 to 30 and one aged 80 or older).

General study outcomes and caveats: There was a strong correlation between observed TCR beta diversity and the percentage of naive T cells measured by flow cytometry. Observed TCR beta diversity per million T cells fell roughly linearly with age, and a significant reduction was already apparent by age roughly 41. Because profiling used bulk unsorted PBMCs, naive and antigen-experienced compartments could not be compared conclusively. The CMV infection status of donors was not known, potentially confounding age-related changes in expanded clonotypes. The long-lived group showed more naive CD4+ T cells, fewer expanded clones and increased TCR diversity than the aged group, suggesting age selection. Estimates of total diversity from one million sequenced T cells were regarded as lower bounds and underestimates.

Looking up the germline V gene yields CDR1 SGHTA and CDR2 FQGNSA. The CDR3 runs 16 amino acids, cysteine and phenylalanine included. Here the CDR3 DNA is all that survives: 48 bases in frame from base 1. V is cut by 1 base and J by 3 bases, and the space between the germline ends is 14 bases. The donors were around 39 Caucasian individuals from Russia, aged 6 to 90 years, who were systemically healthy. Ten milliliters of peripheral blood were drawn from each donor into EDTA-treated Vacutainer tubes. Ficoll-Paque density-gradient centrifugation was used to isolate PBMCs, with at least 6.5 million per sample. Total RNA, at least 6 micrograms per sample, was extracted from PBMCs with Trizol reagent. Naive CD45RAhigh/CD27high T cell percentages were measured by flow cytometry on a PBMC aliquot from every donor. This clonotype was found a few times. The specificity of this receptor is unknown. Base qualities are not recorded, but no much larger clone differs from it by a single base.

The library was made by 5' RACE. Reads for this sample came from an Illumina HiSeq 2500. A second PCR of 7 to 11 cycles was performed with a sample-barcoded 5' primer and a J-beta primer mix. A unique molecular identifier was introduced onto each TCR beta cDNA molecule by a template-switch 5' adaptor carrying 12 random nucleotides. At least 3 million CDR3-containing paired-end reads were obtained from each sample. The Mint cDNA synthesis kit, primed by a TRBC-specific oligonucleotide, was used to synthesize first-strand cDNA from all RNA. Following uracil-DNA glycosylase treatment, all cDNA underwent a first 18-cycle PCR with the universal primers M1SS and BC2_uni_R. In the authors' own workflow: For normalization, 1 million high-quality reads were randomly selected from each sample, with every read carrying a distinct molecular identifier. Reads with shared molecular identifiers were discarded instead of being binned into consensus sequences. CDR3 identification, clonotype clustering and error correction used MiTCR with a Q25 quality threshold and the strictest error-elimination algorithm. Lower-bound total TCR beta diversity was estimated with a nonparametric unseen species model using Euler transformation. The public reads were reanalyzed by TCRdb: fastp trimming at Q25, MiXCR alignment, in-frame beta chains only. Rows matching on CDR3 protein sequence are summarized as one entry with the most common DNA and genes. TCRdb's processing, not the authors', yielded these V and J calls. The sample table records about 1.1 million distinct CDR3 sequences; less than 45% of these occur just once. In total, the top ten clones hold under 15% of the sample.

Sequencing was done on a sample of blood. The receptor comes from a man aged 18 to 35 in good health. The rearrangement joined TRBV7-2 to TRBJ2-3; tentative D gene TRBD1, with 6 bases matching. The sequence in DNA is TGTGCCAGCAGCTTAGGGGGCGGCAGGGGAACAGATACGCAGTATTTT. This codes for CASSLGGGRGTDTQYF.